The 24 T cell receptor beta chains listed next were all sequenced from one sample in a study of long-term antiretroviral therapy in people with HIV. Samples were assayed with immunoSEQ v3.0 at survey level. This table comes from immunoSEQ multiplex PCR, and its TCRdb copy is limited to in-frame clones, with some not included. The table has 30,000 to 40,000 clones, over 70% seen once. The input for sequencing was unsorted PBMCs, taken 0.6 years after starting antiretroviral therapy. These receptors were taken from a man aged 18 to 35 with HIV.

This clone has a handful of counts. The rearrangement joins TRBV27 to TRBJ2-7, with D uncertain. The V gene's germline CDR1 is MNHEY and CDR2 SMNVEV (reference sequence). The CDR3 totals 14 residues. Trimming shortened V by 8 bases and J by 2 bases, and 16 bases separated the two germline ends. CDR3 region: CASSRMDGTYEQYF. CDR3 coding DNA: TGTGCCAGCTCACGGATGGATGGAACCTACGAGCAGTACTTC.

This chain links TRBV10-3 with TRBJ2-1, with D tentatively TRBD2 (6 bases). From germline, CDR1 is ENHRY and CDR2 SYGVKD. The CDR3 has 14 amino acids. Trimming took off 6 bases at V and 8 bases at J, with 17 bases between the two ends. CDR3: CAIRPGPGVDEQFF. The CDR3 bases are TGTGCCATCAGGCCCGGGCCGGGGGTAGATGAGCAGTTCTTC.

This clone was picked up a small number of times. J is TRBJ2-7 and V is TRBV9, with 8 nucleotides matching TRBD1. Germline V gene data show CDR1 as SGDLS and CDR2 as YYNGEE. There are 15 residues in the CDR3. Trimming took 2 bases from V and 2 from J; bases not matched to a gene: 6. The CDR3, as DNA: TGTGCCAGCAGCGTTGAGACAGGGGCCGCCTACGAGCAGTACTTC. It specifies CASSVETGAAYEQYF.

The chain carries TRBV5-1 and TRBJ2-6, with no clear D. This CDR3 region has 15 residues. Per the germline V gene, CDR1 is SGHRS and CDR2 is YFSETQ. V lost 1 base and J lost 2, with 7 bases in between. This chain's CDR3 is CASSLSLPGANVLTF. Here the CDR3 DNA reads TGCGCCAGCAGCTTGTCTCTGCCTGGGGCCAACGTCCTGACTTTC.

This sequence joins TRBV7-9 and TRBJ1-2; D not certain. CDR1 is SEHNR and CDR2 is FQNEAQ in the germline V gene (reference sequence). V shed 6 bases and J shed 4 bases, with 15 bases lying between them. The length of the CDR3 is 14 residues. The CDR3 coding sequence is TGTGCCAGCAGTCCCAGATCAACCTTCTATGGCTACACCTTC. It specifies CASSPRSTFYGYTF.

The chain combines TRBV7-3 with TRBJ2-3; unclear D gene. Per the germline V gene, CDR1 is SGHTA and CDR2 is FQGTGA. The CDR3 loop spans 14 amino acids. Trimming stripped 1 base from V and 0 bases from J, with 5 bases between. CDR3: CASSLRASTDTQYF. CDR3 sequence (DNA): TGTGCCAGCAGCTTAAGGGCTAGCACAGATACGCAGTATTTT.

The rearrangement uses TRBV6-1 and TRBJ2-7; weak D call: TRBD1 (6 bases). The CDR3 has 14 residues. The ends were cut back, 7 bases at V and 3 bases at J, with 16 bases in the middle. Germline CDR1 is MNHNS and CDR2 is SASEGT. For the CDR3, the DNA is TGTGCCAGCACCCGGACAGATCCGATCTACGAGCAGTACTTC. Its protein is CASTRTDPIYEQYF.

This clone was observed a handful of times. The chain links TRBV19 to TRBJ2-7; D is possibly TRBD1 (5 bases). Trimming left V 4 bases short and J 5 bases short, with 12 bases between. CDR3 length: 13 residues. Germline lookup yields CDR1 LNHDA and CDR2 SQIVND (reference sequence). The CDR3: CASSNAGSHEQYF. The CDR3 coding sequence is TGTGCCAGTAGTAACGCAGGGTCCCACGAGCAGTACTTC.

The chain is built from TRBV19 and TRBJ2-7, with 7 bases identical to TRBD1. This CDR3 is 11 amino acids long. Losses at the gene ends were 11 bases for V and 3 bases for J; bases not matched to a gene: 4. The germline CDR1 and CDR2 sequences are LNHDA and SQIVND (reference sequence). The CDR3: CASGQVYEQYF. The DNA of the CDR3 is TGTGCCTCCGGACAGGTCTACGAGCAGTACTTC.

V gene TRBV7-9 combines with J gene TRBJ1-2; D is unclear. Trimming pared 2 bases from V and 6 bases from J, leaving 4 bases between. The CDR3 sequence is 11 residues long. Per germline, CDR1 SEHNR and CDR2 FQNEAQ (reference sequence). CDR3 sequence (DNA): TGTGCCAGCAGCTTAATAGATGGCTACACCTTC. It is translated as CASSLIDGYTF. Complete variable domain (other parts from reference TRBV7-9 and TRBJ1-2): DTGVSQNPRHKITKRGQNVTFRCDPISEHNRLYWYRQTLGQGPEFLTYFQNEAQLEKSRLLSDRFSAERPKGSFSTLEIQRTEQGDSAMYLCASSLIDGYTFGSGTRLTVV.

The chain employs TRBV5-4 and TRBJ2-2, with TRBD2 matching over 9 bases. In germline, CDR1 is SGHNT, CDR2 YYREEE (reference sequence). This CDR3 has 16 residues. V shed 0 bases and J 2 bases; nucleotides not matched to a gene: 2. The CDR3 bases are TGTGCCAGCAGCTTGGAGGGACTAGCAAACACCGGGGAGCTGTTTTTT. Its protein product is CASSLEGLANTGELFF.

The chain recombines TRBV5-1 with TRBJ2-7, with unresolved D. V gave up 2 bases and J gave up 2 bases, with 8 bases separating them. CDR1 is SGHRS and CDR2 is YFSETQ in the germline V gene. The CDR3 covers 13 residues. The CDR3 spells CASSFDFAYEQYF. The DNA for the CDR3 is TGCGCCAGCAGCTTTGACTTCGCCTACGAGCAGTACTTC.

This rearrangement joins TRBV7-2 to TRBJ2-1; TRBD1 matches at 7 bases. V lost 2 bases and J lost 13; bases outside the gene matches: 5. The CDR3 contains 12 residues. In germline, CDR1 is SGHTA, CDR2 FQGNSA. Here the CDR3 reads CASSLTGTAQFF. As DNA, the CDR3 is TGTGCCAGCAGCTTAACTGGGACAGCTCAGTTCTTC.

The chain is built from TRBV28 and TRBJ2-7; 8 nucleotides align to TRBD2. The CDR3 consists of 18 residues. Germline V gene lookup returns CDR1 MDHEN and CDR2 SYDVKM. The V gene end was trimmed by 6 bases and the J gene end by 7 bases; junction bases not matched to a gene: 23. CDR3 nucleotides: TGTGCCAGCAGCCTAGGGTACAGTGATGGGACTAGAAGGAATGAGCAGTACTTC. Encoded protein: CASSLGYSDGTRRNEQYF.

The J gene is TRBJ1-1, the V gene TRBV7-9; D perhaps matches TRBD1 (5 bases). With 5 bases removed from V and 0 bases from J, the gap between germline ends came to 19 bases. Per the germline V gene, CDR1 is SEHNR and CDR2 is FQNEAQ (reference sequence). The CDR3 is 17 amino acids. The CDR3, as DNA: TGTGCCAGCAGCCCCCTCGGGGGAGGAGGCATGAACACTGAAGCTTTCTTT. It specifies CASSPLGGGGMNTEAFF.

This chain links TRBV18 with TRBJ2-2, with 7 bases that match TRBD2. J lost 4 bases, V lost 3 bases, and 5 bases had no gene match. Germline loops: CDR1 KGHSH, CDR2 LQKENI. The CDR3 contains 15 residues. CDR3 DNA: TGTGCCAGCTCACCTACACTAGCGTCCACCGGGGAGCTGTTTTTT. Residues: CASSPTLASTGELFF.

The genes are TRBV11-2 and TRBJ1-3, with D unclear. The CDR3 is 13 amino acids. V lost 6 bases, J lost 0 bases, and 6 bases lay in between. Germline loops: CDR1 SGHAT, CDR2 FQNNGV. The CDR3 reads CASRRTSGNTIYF. The DNA for the CDR3 is TGTGCCAGCAGGAGGACCTCTGGAAACACCATATATTTT.

The chain combines TRBV7-9 with TRBJ2-7, with 14 bases matching TRBD2. Unmatched junction bases numbered 13, after V lost 7 bases and J lost 5 bases. Germline values: CDR1 SEHNR, CDR2 FQNEAQ (reference sequence). The CDR3 totals 17 residues. The CDR3 loop reads CASITPGGTSGSNEQYF. CDR3 in DNA: TGTGCCAGCATCACCCCGGGGGGGACTAGCGGGAGCAACGAGCAGTACTTC.

The rearrangement links TRBV6-1 to TRBJ2-2, with D possibly matching TRBD1 (6 bases). The CDR3 consists of 17 residues. Trimming cost V 4 bases and J 5 bases, with 20 bases left between them. Germline-derived CDR1 and CDR2 are MNHNS and SASEGT. This chain's CDR3 is CASSAPPVGAQTGELFF. CDR3 nucleotide sequence: TGTGCCAGCAGTGCCCCACCCGTGGGGGCGCAAACCGGGGAGCTGTTTTTT.

The CDR3 nucleotides are TGTGCCAGCAGTCCCCGGGACAGGAGCTCCTACGAGCAGTACTTC. Amino acids: CASSPRDRSSYEQYF. The V call is TRBV6-6, the J call TRBJ2-7, with 8 bases lining up with TRBD1. Germline loops: CDR1 MNHNY, CDR2 SVGAGI (reference sequence). The CDR3 runs to 15 residues. The V gene end was trimmed by 5 bases and the J gene end by 0 bases; junction bases not matched to a gene: 6.

Only one count was recorded for this clone. V is TRBV6-5 and J is TRBJ1-5; D is possibly TRBD1 (5 bases). V lost 6 bases, J lost 4 bases, and 13 bases lay in between. Germline loops: CDR1 MNHEY, CDR2 SVGAGI. CDR3 length: 14 amino acids. The CDR3 spells CASRGGIGNQPQHF. CDR3 nucleotides: TGTGCCAGCAGGGGGGGGATTGGGAATCAGCCCCAGCATTTT.

V is TRBV11-1 and J is TRBJ2-7; D unresolved. This CDR3 spans 17 amino acids. In germline, CDR1 is SGHAT, CDR2 FQDESV (reference sequence). V was clipped by 5 bases and J by 3 bases, with 23 bases between them. The DNA for the CDR3 is TGTGCCAGCAGCCCCCCGAAGATTGGAGTGATGGACTACGAGCAGTACTTC. It specifies CASSPPKIGVMDYEQYF. Using reference TRBV11-1 and TRBJ2-7 for the parts outside the CDR3, the full variable domain is EAEVAQSPRYKITEKSQAVAFWCDPISGHATLYWYRQILGQGPELLVQFQDESVVDDSQLPKDRFSAERLKGVDSTLKIQPAELGDSAMYLCASSPPKIGVMDYEQYFGPGTRLTVT.

The rearrangement links TRBV28 to TRBJ1-5; no clear D gene. The CDR3 spans 15 residues. V was cut by 1 base and J by 5 bases, with 12 bases left in between. CDR1 and CDR2 from the germline V gene are MDHEN and SYDVKM. The DNA of the CDR3 is TGTGCCAGCAGTTTATTCAGGACCGCCGATCAGCCCCAGCATTTT. Amino acids: CASSLFRTADQPQHF. The full variable domain, its missing parts supplied by reference TRBV28 and TRBJ1-5, is DVKVTQSSRYLVKRTGEKVFLECVQDMDHENMFWYRQDPGLGLRLIYFSYDVKMKEKGDIPEGYSVSREKKERFSLILESASTNQTSMYLCASSLFRTADQPQHFGDGTRLSIL.

The genes are TRBV14 and TRBJ1-2, with D perhaps matching TRBD1 (6 bases). The ends were cut back, 3 bases at V and 3 bases at J, with 8 bases in the middle. Germline CDR1 is SGHDN and CDR2 is FVKESK. The CDR3 runs to 13 residues. Here the CDR3 reads CASSQRTDYGYTF. The CDR3 DNA is TGTGCCAGCAGCCAGAGGACAGACTATGGCTACACCTTC.